The rows below give T cell receptor beta chains drawn from one sample of a study of Graves' ophthalmopathy and Graves' hyperthyroidism. One entry per CDR3 protein results from TCRdb running MiXCR on the multiplex PCR reads. The sample holds hundreds of thousands of distinct CDR3 sequences; roughly 20% are singletons and the top ten take approximately 6.5%. Sequencing was performed on peripheral blood. These receptors originate from a woman between 18 and 29 years old with stable Graves' hyperthyroidism. Some clones in this sample may be carry-over from other donors' samples. Both conserved end residues are part of each CDR3. The D gene is left open where the match is weak. For some rows the clone size is stated as once, few or many, or as a class when expanded; others skip it.

>TRBJ1-1|many|-|TRBV28|14
CASSFHSLNTEAFF
TGTGCCAGCAGTTTTCACAGCCTGAACACTGAAGCTTTCTTT
>TRBJ2-5|many|TRBD2|TRBV12-3/TRBV12-4|14
CASTLAGGQETQYF
TGTGCCAGCACTCTAGCGGGGGGACAAGAGACCCAGTACTTC
>TRBJ1-2|-|TRBD1|TRBV12-3/TRBV12-4|13
CASSDRDIYGYTF
TGTGCCAGCAGTGACAGGGATATCTATGGCTACACCTTC
>TRBJ1-1|-|-|TRBV12-3/TRBV12-4|13
CASSSNRYTEAFF
TGTGCCAGCAGTTCAAACAGGTACACTGAAGCTTTCTTT
>TRBJ1-2|many|TRBD1|TRBV28|14
CASRAAGTGYGYTF
TGTGCCAGCAGAGCTGCCGGGACAGGGTATGGCTACACCTTC
>TRBJ1-5|-|TRBD1|TRBV28|17
CASTRETGGKRNQPQHF
TGTGCCAGCACCAGAGAGACAGGGGGCAAGAGGAATCAGCCCCAGCATTTT
>TRBJ2-5|few|TRBD1|TRBV5-1|16
CASSLWDRGPQETKYF
TGCGCCAGCAGCTTGTGGGATAGGGGGCCGCAAGAGACCAAGTACTTC
>TRBJ1-2|-|-|TRBV6-2/TRBV6-3|18
CASSRSSGRILTNYGYTF
TGTGCCAGCAGTCGATCTTCGGGACGGATCCTTACTAACTATGGCTACACCTTC
>TRBJ2-4|once|-|TRBV4-1|13
CASSQLQANIQYF
TGCGCCAGCAGCCAACTACAAGCAAACATTCAGTACTTC
>TRBJ2-5|few|-|TRBV27|14
CASSGLATQETQYF
TGTGCCAGCAGCGGTCTAGCCACACAAGAGACCCAGTACTTC
>TRBJ1-2|many|TRBD1|TRBV20-1|13
CSAMDRGNGGYTF
TGCAGTGCGATGGACAGGGGAAATGGTGGCTACACCTTC
>TRBJ1-2|-|-|TRBV6-5|14
CASSYGSSNYGYTF
TGTGCCAGCAGTTACGGCAGTTCTAACTATGGCTACACCTTC
>TRBJ1-1|many|-|TRBV20-1|12
CSARAYRAEAFF
TGCAGTGCTAGAGCATATAGGGCGGAAGCTTTCTTT
>TRBJ1-1|once|-|TRBV6-1|13
CASSETGITEAFF
TGTGCCAGCAGTGAAACAGGGATCACTGAAGCTTTCTTT
>TRBJ2-7|many|TRBD2|TRBV29-1|13
CSAGLAGAYEQYF
TGCAGCGCAGGACTAGCGGGAGCCTACGAGCAGTACTTC
>TRBJ2-2|many|-|TRBV6-1|13
CASSGQFTGELFF
TGTGCCAGCAGCGGACAGTTCACCGGGGAGCTGTTTTTT
>TRBJ2-2|many|TRBD1|TRBV19|13
CASNKQGAGELFF
TGTGCCAGCAATAAACAGGGGGCCGGGGAGCTGTTTTTT
>TRBJ2-4|few|TRBD1|TRBV5-6|18
CASSLILTGGAGKNIQYF
TGTGCCAGCAGCCTAATCCTTACAGGGGGCGCGGGCAAAAACATTCAGTACTTC
>TRBJ2-2|-|TRBD1|TRBV11-2|16
CASSPRTGVNTGELFF
TGTGCCAGCAGCCCTAGGACAGGGGTGAACACCGGGGAGCTGTTTTTT
>TRBJ1-3|many|-|TRBV20-1|14
CSASPEWNGNTIYF
TGCAGTGCTAGTCCAGAATGGAACGGAAACACCATATATTTT
>TRBJ1-1|-|-|TRBV6-1|13
CASSTYRTPEAFF
TGTGCCAGCAGCACATATCGGACTCCTGAAGCTTTCTTT
>TRBJ2-2|many|-|TRBV6-5|16
CASRYPGPSNTGELFF
TGTGCCAGCAGATATCCTGGGCCCTCGAACACCGGGGAGCTGTTTTTT
>TRBJ1-2|many|-|TRBV15|13
CATSRGGDYGYTF
TGTGCCACCAGCAGGGGGGGCGACTATGGCTACACCTTC
>TRBJ2-5|many|-|TRBV11-2|13
CASSFGGLETQYF
TGTGCCAGCAGCTTTGGGGGGCTGGAGACCCAGTACTTC
>TRBJ1-2|many|TRBD1|TRBV20-1|15
CSALRDRGRDYGYTF
TGCAGTGCTCTCCGGGACAGGGGGCGAGACTATGGCTACACCTTC
>TRBJ1-1|many|TRBD1|TRBV20-1|13
CSARATGAAEAFF
TGCAGTGCTAGGGCGACAGGGGCTGCTGAAGCTTTCTTT
>TRBJ2-7|-|-|TRBV11-2|13
CASSLVDKGLSYF
TGTGCCAGCAGCTTAGTAGATAAGGGCCTATCCTACTTC
>TRBJ1-2|-|-|TRBV18|15
CASSPRTDNDYGYTF
TGTGCCAGCTCACCACGAACGGACAACGACTATGGCTACACCTTC
>TRBJ2-5|many|TRBD1|TRBV7-3|15
CASSSQGDRAETQYF
TGTGCCAGCAGCTCCCAGGGAGACAGGGCGGAGACCCAGTACTTC
>TRBJ2-4|many|TRBD1|TRBV2|15
CASSTTGGDLNIQYF
TGTGCCAGCAGTACCACAGGGGGCGATTTAAACATTCAGTACTTC
>TRBJ2-7|-|-|TRBV6-2/TRBV6-3|14
CASSYSYQKGEQYF
TGTGCCAGCAGTTACTCGTACCAGAAGGGCGAGCAGTACTTC
>TRBJ2-3|few|-|TRBV9|12
CASSPYSDTQYF
TGTGCCAGCAGCCCCTACTCAGATACGCAGTATTTT
>TRBJ2-5|many|-|TRBV27|13
CASSLSGTETQYF
TGTGCCAGCAGTTTATCCGGGACGGAGACCCAGTACTTC
>TRBJ1-2|-|-|TRBV6-2/TRBV6-3|15
CASRAVTTGNYGYTF
TGTGCCAGCAGAGCGGTCACAACAGGGAACTATGGCTACACCTTC
>TRBJ1-2|many|-|TRBV5-1|17
CASSSLPDIGPNYGYTF
TGCGCCAGCAGCTCCCTCCCAGACATCGGACCTAACTATGGCTACACCTTC
>TRBJ2-5|-|TRBD2|TRBV6-1|14
CASSASGRGETQYF
TGTGCCAGCAGTGCTAGCGGGAGGGGAGAGACCCAGTACTTC
>TRBJ2-7|many|-|TRBV28|12
CASGWGSYEQYF
TGTGCCAGCGGCTGGGGCTCCTACGAGCAGTACTTC
>TRBJ1-2|many|-|TRBV12-3/TRBV12-4|12
CASSFGGGGYTF
TGTGCCAGCAGTTTTGGTGGAGGTGGCTACACCTTC
>TRBJ1-2|many|-|TRBV2|13
CASRDPGFYGYTF
TGTGCCAGCAGAGACCCTGGATTTTATGGCTACACCTTC
>TRBJ2-5|-|-|TRBV28|15
CASSLPWVGQETQYF
TGTGCCAGCAGTTTGCCGTGGGTGGGCCAAGAGACCCAGTACTTC
>TRBJ2-7|many|-|TRBV15|16
CATSREEGEDTYEQYF
TGTGCCACCAGCAGAGAGGAGGGGGAAGACACCTACGAGCAGTACTTC
>TRBJ2-5|-|TRBD2|TRBV24-1|16
CATSDFTGGNQETQYF
TGTGCCACCAGTGATTTCACGGGGGGTAACCAAGAGACCCAGTACTTC
>TRBJ1-2|-|TRBD1|TRBV12-3/TRBV12-4|12
CASSWDRGGYAF
TGTGCCAGCAGTTGGGACAGGGGTGGCTACGCCTTC
>TRBJ1-5|many|-|TRBV12-3/TRBV12-4|15
CASTLGGIFNQPQHF
TGTGCCAGCACCCTCGGCGGGATATTCAATCAGCCCCAGCATTTT
>TRBJ1-6|many|-|TRBV6-1|12
CASSEERSPLHF
TGTGCCAGCAGTGAAGAACGGTCACCCCTCCACTTT
>TRBJ2-5|many|TRBD2|TRBV7-2|15
CASSFGGGVQETQYF
TGTGCCAGCAGCTTCGGTGGGGGGGTCCAAGAGACCCAGTACTTC
>TRBJ2-3|few|TRBD2|TRBV18|16
CASSPGPSGYSDTQYF
TGTGCCAGCTCACCTGGACCTAGCGGGTACTCAGATACGCAGTATTTT
>TRBJ2-7|many|TRBD2|TRBV7-2|15
CASSSEAGGIYEQYF
TGTGCCAGCAGCTCCGAGGCGGGAGGGATATACGAGCAGTACTTC
>TRBJ1-2|few|-|TRBV12-3/TRBV12-4|15
CASSPTGTENYGYTF
TGTGCCAGCAGTCCCACGGGAACAGAGAACTATGGCTACACCTTC
>TRBJ1-2|-|-|TRBV6-1|15
CASTLRAGENYGYTF
TGTGCCAGCACCCTGAGGGCAGGGGAGAACTATGGCTACACCTTC
>TRBJ2-7|many|-|TRBV4-2|13
CASSQGLDYEQYF
TGTGCCAGCAGCCAAGGGCTGGATTACGAGCAGTACTTC
>TRBJ2-7|-|-|TRBV11-2|13
CASAPTWGYEQYF
TGTGCCAGCGCCCCCACCTGGGGCTACGAGCAGTACTTC
>TRBJ1-2|-|-|TRBV19|15
CASSIAAESRYGYTF
TGTGCCAGTAGTATAGCGGCGGAATCTCGGTATGGCTACACCTTC
>TRBJ1-6|-|-|TRBV12-5|17
CASGLVIISSYNSPLHF
TGTGCTAGTGGTTTGGTTATAATAAGCTCCTATAATTCACCCCTCCACTTT
>TRBJ2-7|many|-|TRBV20-1|13
CSARVFGLHEQYF
TGCAGTGCTAGAGTCTTCGGACTCCACGAGCAGTACTTC